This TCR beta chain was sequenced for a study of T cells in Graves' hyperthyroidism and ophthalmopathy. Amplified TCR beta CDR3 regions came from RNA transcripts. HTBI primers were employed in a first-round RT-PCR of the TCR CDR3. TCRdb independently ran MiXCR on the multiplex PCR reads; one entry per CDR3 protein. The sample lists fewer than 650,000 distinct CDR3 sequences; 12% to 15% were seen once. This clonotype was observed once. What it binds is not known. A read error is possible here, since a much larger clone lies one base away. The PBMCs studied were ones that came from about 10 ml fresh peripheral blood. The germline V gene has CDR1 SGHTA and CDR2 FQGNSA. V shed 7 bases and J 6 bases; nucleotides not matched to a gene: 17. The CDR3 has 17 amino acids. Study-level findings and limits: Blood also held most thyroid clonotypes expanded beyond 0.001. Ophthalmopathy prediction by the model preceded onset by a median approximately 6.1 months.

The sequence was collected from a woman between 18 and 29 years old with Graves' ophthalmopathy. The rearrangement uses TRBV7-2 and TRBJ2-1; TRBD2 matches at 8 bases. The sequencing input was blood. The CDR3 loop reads CASILSGTPPTFNEQFF. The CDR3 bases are TGTGCCAGCATCCTTAGCGGGACCCCTCCCACATTCAATGAGCAGTTCTTC.